The rows below give T cell receptor beta chains drawn from one sample of a study of blood T cell repertoires in COVID-19. TCRdb keeps only in-frame clones here, not all; method: immunoSEQ multiplex PCR. The data contain 300,000 to 450,000 clones, 89% of them seen just once; the ten biggest clones take up under 4%. The sequencing sample was made of peripheral blood. All receptors derive from a woman in her 30s with COVID-19, enrolled during active disease. CDR3s leave out the opening cysteine and the closing phenylalanine or tryptophan. A D gene is named only where the DNA matches it firmly. Clone size is not always given. Where it is, it says once, few, many or a class for expanded clones.

j_call: TRBJ1-5; v_call: TRBV10-3; clone_size: -; d_call: TRBD1; cdr3_aa: AISSGGGQPQH
j_call: TRBJ1-2; v_call: TRBV7-9; clone_size: -; d_call: TRBD1; cdr3_aa: ASSLADRGIYGYT
j_call: TRBJ2-3; v_call: TRBV5-5; clone_size: once; d_call: TRBD2; cdr3_aa: ASTRLAGLNTQY
j_call: TRBJ2-1; v_call: TRBV27; clone_size: -; d_call: TRBD2; cdr3_aa: ASSLKGLAGIPYNEQF
j_call: TRBJ1-1; v_call: TRBV7-2; clone_size: -; d_call: -; cdr3_aa: ASSLAVSMNTEAF
j_call: TRBJ2-3; v_call: TRBV11-3; clone_size: -; d_call: TRBD2; cdr3_aa: ASSLEGGSGNTQY
j_call: TRBJ1-2; v_call: TRBV18; clone_size: -; d_call: TRBD1; cdr3_aa: ASSPAPTGTNYGYT
j_call: TRBJ1-1; v_call: TRBV18; clone_size: -; d_call: -; cdr3_aa: ASSLSGFEAF
j_call: TRBJ2-3; v_call: TRBV9; clone_size: -; d_call: -; cdr3_aa: ASSVTSKSTDTQY
j_call: TRBJ1-6; v_call: TRBV6-5; clone_size: -; d_call: TRBD1; cdr3_aa: ASSLGTGQNSPLH
j_call: TRBJ2-1; v_call: TRBV18; clone_size: -; d_call: TRBD1; cdr3_aa: ASPNGTGRVSSYNEQF
j_call: TRBJ2-1; v_call: TRBV4-1; clone_size: few; d_call: -; cdr3_aa: ASSPRGEGGSYNEQF
j_call: TRBJ1-2; v_call: TRBV7-2; clone_size: -; d_call: -; cdr3_aa: ASSLISPPGYGYT
j_call: TRBJ1-5; v_call: TRBV28; clone_size: -; d_call: TRBD1; cdr3_aa: ASRPDRESNQPQH
j_call: TRBJ2-1; v_call: TRBV11-3; clone_size: once; d_call: -; cdr3_aa: ASSPTRFNEQF
j_call: TRBJ1-5; v_call: TRBV6-1; clone_size: -; d_call: TRBD1; cdr3_aa: ASSERTGEGRPQH
j_call: TRBJ2-6; v_call: TRBV6-2/TRBV6-3; clone_size: few; d_call: TRBD2; cdr3_aa: ASSYPTTGLADSGANVLT
j_call: TRBJ2-1; v_call: TRBV29-1; clone_size: -; d_call: -; cdr3_aa: SVEPRVNNEQF
j_call: TRBJ2-3; v_call: TRBV2; clone_size: -; d_call: TRBD1; cdr3_aa: ASSGTGGEDTQY
j_call: TRBJ1-2; v_call: TRBV2; clone_size: -; d_call: -; cdr3_aa: ASSEARRGAGGYT
j_call: TRBJ1-5; v_call: TRBV7-9; clone_size: -; d_call: TRBD1; cdr3_aa: ASSLGTGGVPQH
j_call: TRBJ2-5; v_call: TRBV27; clone_size: -; d_call: TRBD2; cdr3_aa: ASRRYWRGLDPQETQY
j_call: TRBJ2-6; v_call: TRBV2; clone_size: -; d_call: TRBD1; cdr3_aa: ASSADRASGANVLT
j_call: TRBJ1-1; v_call: TRBV5-1; clone_size: -; d_call: TRBD1; cdr3_aa: ASSVDRPQNTEAF
j_call: TRBJ1-2; v_call: TRBV6-4; clone_size: few; d_call: -; cdr3_aa: ASSPQVENYGYT
j_call: TRBJ2-1; v_call: TRBV5-6; clone_size: -; d_call: TRBD2; cdr3_aa: ASSFGLAGFDEQF
j_call: TRBJ1-2; v_call: TRBV27; clone_size: -; d_call: -; cdr3_aa: ASSVDGGNYGYT
j_call: TRBJ1-6; v_call: TRBV18; clone_size: -; d_call: -; cdr3_aa: ASSPSGSSPLH
j_call: TRBJ2-7; v_call: TRBV10-3; clone_size: -; d_call: -; cdr3_aa: ATLGLSGYEQY
j_call: TRBJ1-3; v_call: TRBV3-1/TRBV3-2; clone_size: -; d_call: -; cdr3_aa: ASSLAHRLRDTIY
j_call: TRBJ2-1; v_call: TRBV19; clone_size: -; d_call: TRBD2; cdr3_aa: ASSPMGGSYNEQF
j_call: TRBJ2-6; v_call: TRBV9; clone_size: -; d_call: TRBD2; cdr3_aa: ASSVGVAGGFSGANVLT
j_call: TRBJ1-1; v_call: TRBV12-3/TRBV12-4; clone_size: -; d_call: -; cdr3_aa: ASSFRGRGAF
j_call: TRBJ2-1; v_call: TRBV11-2; clone_size: -; d_call: -; cdr3_aa: ASSLGIGEQF
j_call: TRBJ1-5; v_call: TRBV7-8; clone_size: -; d_call: -; cdr3_aa: ASSTGLSPNQPQH
j_call: TRBJ2-7; v_call: TRBV27; clone_size: -; d_call: TRBD2; cdr3_aa: ASSLISASGDPYEQY
j_call: TRBJ1-2; v_call: TRBV2; clone_size: -; d_call: TRBD1; cdr3_aa: ASPTGGRNGYT
j_call: TRBJ1-5; v_call: TRBV29-1; clone_size: -; d_call: -; cdr3_aa: SVVGDSNQPQH
j_call: TRBJ2-1; v_call: TRBV3-1/TRBV3-2; clone_size: -; d_call: -; cdr3_aa: ASSQEQYNEQF
j_call: TRBJ2-4; v_call: TRBV10-2; clone_size: -; d_call: -; cdr3_aa: ARGSGTQGNIQY
j_call: TRBJ2-7; v_call: TRBV28; clone_size: -; d_call: TRBD1; cdr3_aa: ASTRTGVGHEQY
j_call: TRBJ1-4; v_call: TRBV6-5; clone_size: -; d_call: TRBD1; cdr3_aa: ASTLDRGGEKLF
j_call: TRBJ2-2; v_call: TRBV2; clone_size: -; d_call: TRBD2; cdr3_aa: ASVTGTTETGELF
j_call: TRBJ2-4; v_call: TRBV2; clone_size: -; d_call: TRBD2; cdr3_aa: ASSPGGGSIQY
j_call: TRBJ2-3; v_call: TRBV27; clone_size: -; d_call: -; cdr3_aa: ASSLGLSEMADTQY
j_call: TRBJ1-3; v_call: TRBV28; clone_size: -; d_call: TRBD1; cdr3_aa: ASRGQGDDSGNTIY
j_call: TRBJ1-3; v_call: TRBV11-3; clone_size: -; d_call: -; cdr3_aa: ASSSWAVGNTIY
j_call: TRBJ2-5; v_call: TRBV7-2; clone_size: -; d_call: -; cdr3_aa: ASSLVAGDGGRETQY
j_call: TRBJ2-1; v_call: TRBV27; clone_size: -; d_call: -; cdr3_aa: ASSLYGGGTVNEQF
j_call: TRBJ2-3; v_call: TRBV2; clone_size: -; d_call: TRBD2; cdr3_aa: ASSDRLAGITDTQY
j_call: TRBJ2-1; v_call: TRBV19; clone_size: -; d_call: TRBD2; cdr3_aa: ASGWLAGGNEQF
j_call: TRBJ2-4; v_call: TRBV6-4; clone_size: -; d_call: -; cdr3_aa: ASRGGEENIQY
j_call: TRBJ1-1; v_call: TRBV6-5; clone_size: -; d_call: -; cdr3_aa: ASRSPGNTEAF
j_call: TRBJ1-1; v_call: TRBV25-1; clone_size: -; d_call: TRBD1; cdr3_aa: ASSPGQFEAF